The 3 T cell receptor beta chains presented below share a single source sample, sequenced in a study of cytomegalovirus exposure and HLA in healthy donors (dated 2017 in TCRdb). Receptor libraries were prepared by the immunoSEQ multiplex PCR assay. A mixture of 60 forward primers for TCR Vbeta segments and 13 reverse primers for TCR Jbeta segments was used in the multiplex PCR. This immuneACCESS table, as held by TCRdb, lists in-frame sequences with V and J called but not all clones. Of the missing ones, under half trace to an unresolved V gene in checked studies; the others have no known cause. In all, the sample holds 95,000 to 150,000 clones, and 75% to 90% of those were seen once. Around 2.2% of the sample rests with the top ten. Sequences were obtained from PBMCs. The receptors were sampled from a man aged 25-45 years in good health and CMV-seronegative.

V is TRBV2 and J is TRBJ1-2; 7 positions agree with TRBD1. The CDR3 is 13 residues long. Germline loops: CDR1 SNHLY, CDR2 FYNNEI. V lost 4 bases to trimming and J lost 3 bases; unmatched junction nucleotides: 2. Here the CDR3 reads CASSAQGDYGYTF. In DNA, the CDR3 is TGTGCCAGCAGTGCCCAGGGGGACTATGGCTACACCTTC.

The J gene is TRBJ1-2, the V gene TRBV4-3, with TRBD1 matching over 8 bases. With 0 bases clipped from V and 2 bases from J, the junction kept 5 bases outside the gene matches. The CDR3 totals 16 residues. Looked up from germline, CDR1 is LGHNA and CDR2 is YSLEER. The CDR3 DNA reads TGCGCCAGCAGCCAAGAGGCTGCAGGGGGCAACTATGGCTACACCTTC. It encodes CASSQEAAGGNYGYTF.

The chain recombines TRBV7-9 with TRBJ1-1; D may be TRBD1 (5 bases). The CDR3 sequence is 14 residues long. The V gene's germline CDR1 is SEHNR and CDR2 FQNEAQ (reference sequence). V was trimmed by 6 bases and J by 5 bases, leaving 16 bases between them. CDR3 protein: CASRSGGLGTEAFF. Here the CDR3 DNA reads TGTGCCAGCAGATCGGGGGGTCTGGGAACTGAAGCTTTCTTT.